A selection of T cell receptor beta chains follows, all from one sample in a study of T cell clonotyping in hematopoietic cell transplantation. TCRdb's copy holds only in-frame clones and misses some; the assay was immunoSEQ multiplex PCR. The sample includes approximately 25,000 clones, around 95% of them seen just once. What was sequenced was peripheral blood mononuclear cells. These receptors were taken from a man aged 45-65 years in good health. Some clones in this sample may be carry-over from other donors' samples. Each CDR3 is given with its conserved first and last residue. Fields, in order: J gene, V gene, D gene, clone size, CDR3 length, CDR3 DNA, CDR3 protein. The D gene is left open where the match is weak. Clone size is shown for a subset of rows, as once, few, many or a class of expanded clone.

TRBJ2-5,TRBV25-1,TRBD1,few,15,TGTGCCAGCAGTGAAGGAAACCACAGGGGAGAGACCCAGTACTTC,CASSEGNHRGETQYF
TRBJ2-7,TRBV2,.,.,15,TGTGCCAGCGAAGACGGGACAATATTCTCCTACGAGCAGTACTTC,CASEDGTIFSYEQYF
TRBJ1-2,TRBV7-2,.,once,15,TGTGCCAGCAGGGAGGAGGGTCGGGGTACCTATGGCTACACCTTC,CASREEGRGTYGYTF
TRBJ1-2,TRBV11-2,.,.,13,TGTGCCAGCAGCTCGATCCTGGACTATGGCTACACCTTC,CASSSILDYGYTF
TRBJ1-2,TRBV28,TRBD1,.,15,TGTGCCAGCAGTTTATCAGGGGGTCACTACTATGGCTACACCTTC,CASSLSGGHYYGYTF
TRBJ1-2,TRBV7-3,TRBD1,once,15,TGTGCCAGCAGCCCTTATCAGGGGGCTATAGAGGGCTACACCTTC,CASSPYQGAIEGYTF
TRBJ1-2,TRBV7-2,.,.,12,TGTGCCAGCAGCTTAACTGTCTATGGCTACACCTTC,CASSLTVYGYTF
TRBJ2-7,TRBV4-3,.,.,17,TGCGCCAGCAGCCAAGAAGGGGGTGCAGGGCGCTCCTACGAGCAGTACTTC,CASSQEGGAGRSYEQYF
TRBJ1-6,TRBV5-1,.,.,16,TGCGCCAGCAGCGACGGACGGAGCTCCTATAATTCACCCCTCCACTTT,CASSDGRSSYNSPLHF
TRBJ1-2,TRBV5-6,.,.,17,TGTGCCAGCAGCTTGGATTTTAAGGGACGAGGGGCCTATGGCTACACCTTC,CASSLDFKGRGAYGYTF
TRBJ2-3,TRBV11-2,TRBD2,.,16,TGTGCCAGCACCCCATCTTGGACTAGCCCGGCAGATACGCAGTATTTT,CASTPSWTSPADTQYF
TRBJ1-1,TRBV4-3,.,.,14,TGCGCCAGCAGCCAAGATTCCCCGGGTCGGGGAGCTTTCTTT,CASSQDSPGRGAFF
TRBJ1-2,TRBV4-3,TRBD1,.,17,TGCGCCAGCAGCCCGTACACAGACCAGACAGGGAACTATGGCTACACCTTC,CASSPYTDQTGNYGYTF
TRBJ2-5,TRBV6-5,.,.,13,TGTGCCAGCAGTTTGGGCATTCCGGAGACCCAGTACTTC,CASSLGIPETQYF
TRBJ1-1,TRBV6-5,.,.,13,TGTGCCAGCAGTTACAGGAGTAACACTGAAGCTTTCTTT,CASSYRSNTEAFF
TRBJ1-2,TRBV29-1,.,.,16,TGCAGCGTTGAAAGGCTGAGTGGGGGATCTAACTATGGCTACACCTTC,CSVERLSGGSNYGYTF
TRBJ2-7,TRBV10-3,.,.,13,TGTGCCATCCAAGGGTCACAGGGTTTCGAGCAGTACTTC,CAIQGSQGFEQYF
TRBJ1-1,TRBV7-6,.,.,14,TGTGCCAGCAGCTTAAGGGCTAGCAGGACTGAAGCTTTCTTT,CASSLRASRTEAFF